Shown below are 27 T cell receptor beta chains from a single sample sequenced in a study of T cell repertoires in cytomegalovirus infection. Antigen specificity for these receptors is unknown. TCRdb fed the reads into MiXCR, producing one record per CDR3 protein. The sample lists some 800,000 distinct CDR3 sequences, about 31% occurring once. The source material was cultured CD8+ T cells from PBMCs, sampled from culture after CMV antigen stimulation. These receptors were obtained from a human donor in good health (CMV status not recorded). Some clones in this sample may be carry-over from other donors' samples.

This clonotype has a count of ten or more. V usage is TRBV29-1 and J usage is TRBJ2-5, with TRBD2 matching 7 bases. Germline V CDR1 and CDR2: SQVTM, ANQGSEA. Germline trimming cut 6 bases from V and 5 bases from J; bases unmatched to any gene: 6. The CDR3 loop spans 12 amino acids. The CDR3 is CSVPEGGETQYF. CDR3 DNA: TGCAGCGTCCCCGAGGGAGGGGAGACCCAGTACTTC.

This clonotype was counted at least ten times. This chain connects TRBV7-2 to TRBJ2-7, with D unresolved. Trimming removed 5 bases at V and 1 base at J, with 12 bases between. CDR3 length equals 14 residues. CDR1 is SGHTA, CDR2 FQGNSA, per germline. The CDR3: CASSPRTYSYEQYF. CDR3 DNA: TGTGCCAGCAGCCCCCGGACGTATTCCTACGAGCAGTACTTC.

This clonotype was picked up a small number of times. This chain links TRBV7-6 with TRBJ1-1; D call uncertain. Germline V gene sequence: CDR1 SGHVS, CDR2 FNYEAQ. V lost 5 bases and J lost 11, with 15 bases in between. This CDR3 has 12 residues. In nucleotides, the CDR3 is TGTGCCAGCAGCCCTCCCGGGGAGGAGGCTTTCTTT. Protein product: CASSPPGEEAFF.

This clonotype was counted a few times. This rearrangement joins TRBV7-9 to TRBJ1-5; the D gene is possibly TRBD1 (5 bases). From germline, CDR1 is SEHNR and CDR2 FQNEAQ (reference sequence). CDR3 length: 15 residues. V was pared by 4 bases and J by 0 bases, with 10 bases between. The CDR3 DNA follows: TGTGCCAGCAGCTCCAGGGACCATAGCAATCAGCCCCAGCATTTT. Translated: CASSSRDHSNQPQHF.

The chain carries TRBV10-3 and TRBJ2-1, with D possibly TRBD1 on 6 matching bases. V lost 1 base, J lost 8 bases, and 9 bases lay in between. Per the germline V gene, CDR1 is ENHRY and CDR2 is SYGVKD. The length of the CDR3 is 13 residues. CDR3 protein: CAISEYRDDEQFF. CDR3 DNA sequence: TGTGCCATCAGTGAGTACAGGGACGATGAGCAGTTCTTC.

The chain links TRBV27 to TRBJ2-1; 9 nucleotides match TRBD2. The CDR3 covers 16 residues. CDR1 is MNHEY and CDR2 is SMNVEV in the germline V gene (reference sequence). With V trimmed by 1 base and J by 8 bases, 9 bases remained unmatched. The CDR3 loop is CASSLWAGGPQHEQFF. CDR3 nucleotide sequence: TGTGCCAGCAGTTTATGGGCGGGGGGGCCTCAGCATGAGCAGTTCTTC.

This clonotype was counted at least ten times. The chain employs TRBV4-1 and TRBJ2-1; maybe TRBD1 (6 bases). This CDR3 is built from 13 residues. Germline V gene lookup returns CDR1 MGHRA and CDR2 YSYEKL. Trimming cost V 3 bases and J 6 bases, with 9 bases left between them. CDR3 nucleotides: TGCGCCAGCAGCCAGGGGGCCCTCAATGAGCAGTTCTTC. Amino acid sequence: CASSQGALNEQFF.

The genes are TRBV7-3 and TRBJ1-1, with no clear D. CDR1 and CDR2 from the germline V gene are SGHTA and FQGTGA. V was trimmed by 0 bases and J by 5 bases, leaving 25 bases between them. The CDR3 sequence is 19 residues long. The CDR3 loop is CASSLTFRAAGGPGTEAFF. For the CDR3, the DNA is TGTGCCAGCAGCTTAACGTTCCGGGCGGCGGGAGGCCCGGGGACTGAAGCTTTCTTT.

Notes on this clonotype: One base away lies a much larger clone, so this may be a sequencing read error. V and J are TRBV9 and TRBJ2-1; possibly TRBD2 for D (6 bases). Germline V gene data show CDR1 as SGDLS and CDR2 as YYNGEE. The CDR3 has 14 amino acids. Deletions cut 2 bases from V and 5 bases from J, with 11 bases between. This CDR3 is CASSVGRGNNEQFF. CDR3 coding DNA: TGTGCCAGCAGCGTGGGACGGGGGAACAATGAGCAGTTCTTC.

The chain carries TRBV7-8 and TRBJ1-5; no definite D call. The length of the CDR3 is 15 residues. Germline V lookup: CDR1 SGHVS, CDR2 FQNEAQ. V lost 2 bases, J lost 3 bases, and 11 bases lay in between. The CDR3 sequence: CASSLTWGSNQPQHF. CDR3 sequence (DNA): TGTGCCAGCAGCTTAACCTGGGGTTCCAATCAGCCCCAGCATTTT.

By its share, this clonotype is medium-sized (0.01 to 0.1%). The CDR3 DNA reads TGTGCCAGCAGCTTTCTTGGGGGTGGGGAGGAGACCCAGTACTTC. This gives the protein CASSFLGGGEETQYF. The chain recombines TRBV11-2 with TRBJ2-5, with D possibly being TRBD1 or TRBD2 (5 bases each). Looked up from germline, CDR1 is SGHAT and CDR2 is FQNNGV. This CDR3 spans 15 amino acids. The ends were cut back, 3 bases at V and 5 bases at J, with 16 bases in the middle.

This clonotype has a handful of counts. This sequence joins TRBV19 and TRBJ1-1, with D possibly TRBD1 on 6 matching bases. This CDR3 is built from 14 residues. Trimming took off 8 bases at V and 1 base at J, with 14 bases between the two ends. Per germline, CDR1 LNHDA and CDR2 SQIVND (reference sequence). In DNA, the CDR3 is TGTGCCAGTGGGGAGGGGGTTCGGAACACTGAAGCTTTCTTT. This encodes CASGEGVRNTEAFF.

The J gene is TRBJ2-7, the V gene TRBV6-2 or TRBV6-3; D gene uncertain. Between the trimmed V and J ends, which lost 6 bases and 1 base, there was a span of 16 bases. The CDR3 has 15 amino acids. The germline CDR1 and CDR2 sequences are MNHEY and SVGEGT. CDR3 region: CASSRWATISYEQYF. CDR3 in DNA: TGTGCCAGCAGCCGATGGGCCACAATATCCTACGAGCAGTACTTC.

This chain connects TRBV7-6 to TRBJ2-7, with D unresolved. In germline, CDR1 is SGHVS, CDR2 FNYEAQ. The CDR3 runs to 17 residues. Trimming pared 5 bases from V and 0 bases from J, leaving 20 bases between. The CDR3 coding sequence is TGTGCCAGCAGCGGATCTAAGGGATTCCCCCTCTCCTACGAGCAGTACTTC. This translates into CASSGSKGFPLSYEQYF.

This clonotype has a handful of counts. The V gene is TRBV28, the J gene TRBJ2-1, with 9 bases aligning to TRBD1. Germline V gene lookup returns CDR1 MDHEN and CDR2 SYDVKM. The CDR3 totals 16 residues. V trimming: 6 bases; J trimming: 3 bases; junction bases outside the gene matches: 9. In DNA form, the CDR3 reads TGTGCCAGCAGACTTGGGAGGGACAGGGTCTACAATGAGCAGTTCTTC. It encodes CASRLGRDRVYNEQFF.

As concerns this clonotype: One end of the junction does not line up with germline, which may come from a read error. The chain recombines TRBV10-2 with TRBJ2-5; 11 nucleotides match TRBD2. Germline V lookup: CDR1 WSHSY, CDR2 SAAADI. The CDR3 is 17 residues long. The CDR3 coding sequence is TGCGCCAGTAGTGGGACTAGCGGACACTGGTACCAAGAGACCCAGTACTTC. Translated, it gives CASSGTSGHWYQETQYF.

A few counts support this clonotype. The CDR3 sequence: CASSLRDREETQYF. CDR3 DNA: TGTGCCAGCAGCCTCCGGGACAGAGAAGAGACCCAGTACTTC. J is TRBJ2-5 and V is TRBV7-9; 7 nucleotides line up with TRBD1. The CDR3 is made up of 14 amino acids. Germline V lookup: CDR1 SEHNR, CDR2 FQNEAQ (reference sequence). Trimming removed 5 bases from V and 3 bases from J; junction bases left unmatched: 6.

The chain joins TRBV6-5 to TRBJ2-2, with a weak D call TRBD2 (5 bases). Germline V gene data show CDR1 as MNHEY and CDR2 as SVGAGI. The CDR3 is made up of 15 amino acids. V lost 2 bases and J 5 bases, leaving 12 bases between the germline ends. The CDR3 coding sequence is TGTGCCAGCAGTTACGTCACGACGGGGACCGGGGAGCTGTTTTTT. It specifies CASSYVTTGTGELFF.

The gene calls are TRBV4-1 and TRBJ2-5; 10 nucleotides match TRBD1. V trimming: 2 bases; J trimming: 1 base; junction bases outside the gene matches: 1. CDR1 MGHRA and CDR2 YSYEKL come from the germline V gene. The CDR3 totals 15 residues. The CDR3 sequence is CASSQRTGGQETQYF. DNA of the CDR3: TGCGCCAGCAGCCAAAGGACAGGGGGCCAAGAGACCCAGTACTTC.

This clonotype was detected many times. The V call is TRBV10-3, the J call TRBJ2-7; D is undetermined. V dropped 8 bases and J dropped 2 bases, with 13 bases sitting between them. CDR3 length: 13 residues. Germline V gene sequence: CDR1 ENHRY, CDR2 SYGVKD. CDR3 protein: CAIQPAETYEQYF. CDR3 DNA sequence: TGTGCCATCCAACCAGCAGAAACCTACGAGCAGTACTTC.

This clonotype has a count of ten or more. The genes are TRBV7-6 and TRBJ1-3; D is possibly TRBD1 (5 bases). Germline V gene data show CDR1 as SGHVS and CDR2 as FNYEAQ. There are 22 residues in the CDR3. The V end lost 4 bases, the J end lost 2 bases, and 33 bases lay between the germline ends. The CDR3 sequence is CASSSAVGAAHSPASPGNTIYF. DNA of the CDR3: TGTGCCAGCAGCTCAGCCGTTGGGGCAGCCCATTCCCCGGCGTCTCCTGGAAACACCATATATTTT.

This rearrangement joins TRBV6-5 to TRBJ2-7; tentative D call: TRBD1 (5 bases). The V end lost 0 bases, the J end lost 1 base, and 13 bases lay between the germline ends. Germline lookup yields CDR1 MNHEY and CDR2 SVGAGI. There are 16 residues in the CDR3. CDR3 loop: CASSYSKGSGSYEQYF. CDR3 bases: TGTGCCAGCAGTTACTCGAAGGGGTCCGGGTCCTACGAGCAGTACTTC.

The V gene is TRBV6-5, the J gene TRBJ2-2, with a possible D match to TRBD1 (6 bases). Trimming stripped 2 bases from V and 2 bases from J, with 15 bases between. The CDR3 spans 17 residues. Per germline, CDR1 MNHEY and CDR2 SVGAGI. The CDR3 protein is CASSYGSVQGNTGELFF. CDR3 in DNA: TGTGCCAGCAGTTACGGGTCCGTACAGGGAAACACCGGGGAGCTGTTTTTT.

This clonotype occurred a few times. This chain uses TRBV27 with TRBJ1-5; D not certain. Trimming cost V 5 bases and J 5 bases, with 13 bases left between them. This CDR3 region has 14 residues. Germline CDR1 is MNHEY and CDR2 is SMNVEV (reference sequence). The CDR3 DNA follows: TGTGCCAGCAGTCTGGACGGCTGGGATCAGCCCCAGCATTTT. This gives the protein CASSLDGWDQPQHF.

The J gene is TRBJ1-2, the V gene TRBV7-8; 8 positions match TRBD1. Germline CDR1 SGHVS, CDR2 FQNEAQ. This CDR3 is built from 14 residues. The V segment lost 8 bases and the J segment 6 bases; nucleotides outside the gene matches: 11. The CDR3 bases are TGTGCCAGCTCCAGGCTTGAGACAGGGGATGGCTACACCTTC. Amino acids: CASSRLETGDGYTF.

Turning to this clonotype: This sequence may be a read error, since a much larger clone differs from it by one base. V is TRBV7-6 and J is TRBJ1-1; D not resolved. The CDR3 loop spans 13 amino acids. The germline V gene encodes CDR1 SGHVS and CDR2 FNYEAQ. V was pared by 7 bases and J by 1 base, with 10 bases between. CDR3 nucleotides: TGTGCCAGCACTTACGCAGGGAACACTGAAGCTTTCTTT. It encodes CASTYAGNTEAFF.

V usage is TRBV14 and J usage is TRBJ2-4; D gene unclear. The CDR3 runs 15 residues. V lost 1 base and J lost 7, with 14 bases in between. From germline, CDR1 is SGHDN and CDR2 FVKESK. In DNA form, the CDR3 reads TGTGCCAGCAGCCAAGTGGACGGATCTTGGAACATTCAGTACTTC. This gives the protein CASSQVDGSWNIQYF. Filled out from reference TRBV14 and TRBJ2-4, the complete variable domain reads EAGVTQFPSHSVIEKGQTVTLRCDPISGHDNLYWYRRVMGKEIKFLLHFVKESKQDESGMPNNRFLAERTGGTYSTLKVQPAELEDSGVYFCASSQVDGSWNIQYFGAGTRLSVL.